Presented here are 2 T cell receptor beta chains from one specimen sequenced in a study of blood T cell repertoires in COVID-19. Some clones are missing from TCRdb's copy, which holds only in-frame ones; the method was immunoSEQ multiplex PCR. The profile shows roughly 52,000 clones, around 90% of them singletons. The sample comprised peripheral blood. Receptors were obtained from a woman over 75 with acute or convalescent COVID-19.

This sequence joins TRBV30 and TRBJ2-3; 7 bases match TRBD1. The CDR3 is 15 residues long. V gave up 4 bases and J gave up 4 bases; unmatched junction bases: 11. Germline assignment: CDR1 GTSNPN and CDR2 SVGIG (reference sequence). The CDR3 region has the DNA TGTGCCTGGAAAAGAGGGGGCGAGGTCGCAGATACGCAGTATTTT. This translates into CAWKRGGEVADTQYF.

The chain uses TRBV2 and TRBJ1-1, with TRBD1 identical over 7 bases. V was pared by 4 bases and J by 0 bases, with 5 bases of the junction left unmatched. Germline CDR1 is SNHLY and CDR2 is FYNNEI. The CDR3 totals 15 residues. The CDR3, as DNA: TGTGCCAGCAGTGGACAGGGAAACATGAACACTGAAGCTTTCTTT. It translates to CASSGQGNMNTEAFF.